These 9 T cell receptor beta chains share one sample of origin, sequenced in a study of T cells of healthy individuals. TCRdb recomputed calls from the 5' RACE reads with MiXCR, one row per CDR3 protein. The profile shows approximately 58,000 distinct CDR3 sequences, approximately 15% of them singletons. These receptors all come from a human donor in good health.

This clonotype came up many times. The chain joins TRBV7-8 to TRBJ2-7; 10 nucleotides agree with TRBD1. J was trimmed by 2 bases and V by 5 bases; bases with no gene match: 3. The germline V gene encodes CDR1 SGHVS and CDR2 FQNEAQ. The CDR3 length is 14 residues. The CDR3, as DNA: TGTGCCAGCAGCCCGGGGACAGGGGCCTACGAGCAGTACTTC. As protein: CASSPGTGAYEQYF.

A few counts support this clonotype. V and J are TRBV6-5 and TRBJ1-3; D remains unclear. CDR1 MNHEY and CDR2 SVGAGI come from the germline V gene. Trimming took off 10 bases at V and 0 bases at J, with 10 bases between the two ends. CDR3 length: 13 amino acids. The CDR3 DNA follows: TGTGCCACCTCCATGAGCTCTGGAAACACCATATATTTT. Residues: CATSMSSGNTIYF.

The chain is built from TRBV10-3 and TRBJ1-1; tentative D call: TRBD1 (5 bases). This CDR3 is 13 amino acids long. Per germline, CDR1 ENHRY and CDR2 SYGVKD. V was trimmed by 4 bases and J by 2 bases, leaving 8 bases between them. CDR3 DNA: TGTGCCATCAGTGGACAGTCCAACACTGAAGCTTTCTTT. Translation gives CAISGQSNTEAFF.

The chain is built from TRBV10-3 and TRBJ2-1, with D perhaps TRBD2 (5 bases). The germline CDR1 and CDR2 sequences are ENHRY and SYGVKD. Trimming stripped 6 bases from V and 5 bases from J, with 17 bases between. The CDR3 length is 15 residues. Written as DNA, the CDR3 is TGTGCCATCAGCCTAGCCCTAGACAACCACAATGAGCAGTTCTTC. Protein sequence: CAISLALDNHNEQFF.

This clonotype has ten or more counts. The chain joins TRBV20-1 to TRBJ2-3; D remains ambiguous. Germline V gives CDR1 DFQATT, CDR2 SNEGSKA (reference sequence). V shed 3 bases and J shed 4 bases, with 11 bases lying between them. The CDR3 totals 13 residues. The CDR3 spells CSASPDQADTQYF. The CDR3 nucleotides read TGCAGTGCTAGCCCGGATCAGGCAGATACGCAGTATTTT.

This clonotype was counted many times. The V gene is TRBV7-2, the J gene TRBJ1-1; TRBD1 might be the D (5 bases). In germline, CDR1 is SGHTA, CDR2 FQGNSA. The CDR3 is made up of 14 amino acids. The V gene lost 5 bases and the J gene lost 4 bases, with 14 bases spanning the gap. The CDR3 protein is CASSGGRGSTEAFF. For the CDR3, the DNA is TGTGCCAGCAGCGGGGGACGGGGGAGCACTGAAGCTTTCTTT.

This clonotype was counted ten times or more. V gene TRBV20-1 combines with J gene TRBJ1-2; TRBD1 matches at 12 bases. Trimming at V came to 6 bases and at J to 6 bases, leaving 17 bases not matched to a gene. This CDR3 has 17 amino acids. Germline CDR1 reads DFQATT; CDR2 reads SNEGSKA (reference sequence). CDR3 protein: CSALHVPGQGAGDGYTF. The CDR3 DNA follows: TGCAGTGCCTTACACGTCCCGGGACAGGGGGCCGGGGATGGCTACACCTTC.

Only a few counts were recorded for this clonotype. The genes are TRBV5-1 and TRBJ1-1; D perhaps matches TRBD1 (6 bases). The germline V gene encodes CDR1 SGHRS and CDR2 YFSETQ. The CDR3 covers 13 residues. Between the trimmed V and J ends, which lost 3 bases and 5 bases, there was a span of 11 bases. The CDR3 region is CASSSQQGTEAFF. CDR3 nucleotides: TGCGCCAGCAGCTCACAACAGGGAACTGAAGCTTTCTTT. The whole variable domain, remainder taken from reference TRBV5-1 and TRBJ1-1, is KAGVTQTPRYLIKTRGQQVTLSCSPISGHRSVSWYQQTPGQGLQFLFEYFSETQRNKGNFPGRFSGRQFSNSRSEMNVSTLELGDSALYLCASSSQQGTEAFFGQGTRLTVV.

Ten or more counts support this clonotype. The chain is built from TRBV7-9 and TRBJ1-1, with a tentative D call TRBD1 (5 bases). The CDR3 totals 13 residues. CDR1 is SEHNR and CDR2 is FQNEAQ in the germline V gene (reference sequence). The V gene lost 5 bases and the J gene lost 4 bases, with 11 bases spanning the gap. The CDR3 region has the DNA TGTGCCAGCAGCGTGCCGGGGCCCACTGAAGCTTTCTTT. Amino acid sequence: CASSVPGPTEAFF. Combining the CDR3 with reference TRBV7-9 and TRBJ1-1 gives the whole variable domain DTGVSQNPRHKITKRGQNVTFRCDPISEHNRLYWYRQTLGQGPEFLTYFQNEAQLEKSRLLSDRFSAERPKGSFSTLEIQRTEQGDSAMYLCASSVPGPTEAFFGQGTRLTVV.